Following are 6 T cell receptor beta chains from one sample sequenced in a study of CD8 T cells in ankylosing spondylitis (dated by TCRdb to 2016 to 2017). The library was produced with 5' RACE. The sample was run on an Illumina HiSeq 2500. The raw public reads went through TCRdb reprocessing: fastp at Q25, MiXCR clone calling, in-frame beta chains kept. Merged by CDR3 protein, the rows form single entries marked with the most common genes and DNA. The sample table lists about 800,000 distinct CDR3 sequences, about 11% of them with a count of one. The biggest ten clones account for 0.51% of the sample. The paper's findings and limits, for the study overall: Blood from ankylosing spondylitis patients appeared to be characterized by a TCR beta motif made up of seven or eight highly homologous amino acid variants.

These receptors are not linked to any known antigen. The specimen was blood, either unsorted or a sorted T cell fraction (not recorded which). The receptors were sampled from a male donor with ankylosing spondylitis.

This chain links TRBV6-5 with TRBJ1-1; a weak D match, TRBD1 (5 bases). V was shortened by 5 bases and J by 7 bases, with 8 bases between the two germline ends. CDR3 length: 11 residues. Per germline, CDR1 MNHEY and CDR2 SVGAGI. The chain's CDR3 is CASSNRFEAFF. The CDR3 DNA reads TGTGCCAGCAGTAACAGGTTTGAAGCTTTCTTT.

This chain connects TRBV11-2 to TRBJ2-5; TRBD1 aligns across 8 bases. Germline-derived CDR1 and CDR2 are SGHAT and FQNNGV. The CDR3 is 17 amino acids. Trimming took 3 bases from V and 1 from J; bases not matched to a gene: 10. CDR3 loop: CASSLGRGQPIQETQYF. CDR3 in DNA: TGTGCCAGCAGCTTGGGCAGGGGGCAACCCATCCAAGAGACCCAGTACTTC. Full variable domain (remainder filled in from reference TRBV11-2 and TRBJ2-5): EAGVAQSPRYKIIEKRQSVAFWCNPISGHATLYWYQQILGQGPKLLIQFQNNGVVDDSQLPKDRFSAERLKGVDSTLKIQPAKLEDSAVYLCASSLGRGQPIQETQYFGPGTRLLVL.

This clonotype was seen more than once but under ten times. This rearrangement joins TRBV5-1 to TRBJ2-3; D is possibly TRBD1 or TRBD2 (6 bases each). Germline V gene data show CDR1 as SGHRS and CDR2 as YFSETQ. Between the trimmed V and J ends, which lost 4 bases and 0 bases, there was a span of 21 bases. The CDR3 loop spans 18 amino acids. The CDR3 DNA reads TGCGCCAGCAGCAGCGGGCTGCTTTGGCAGGGGAGCACAGATACGCAGTATTTT. This translates into CASSSGLLWQGSTDTQYF.

This clonotype was recorded a few times. Here the CDR3 reads CASSSVAGVTNEQFF. CDR3 sequence (DNA): TGTGCCAGCAGCTCCGTAGCGGGAGTCACCAATGAGCAGTTCTTC. The chain links TRBV7-2 to TRBJ2-1; 9 bases match TRBD2. CDR1 SGHTA and CDR2 FQGNSA come from the germline V gene. The CDR3 extends over 15 amino acids. The ends lost 4 bases at V and 6 bases at J; junction bases unmatched: 7.

The chain recombines TRBV20-1 with TRBJ1-4; D is possibly TRBD1 (6 bases). Per the germline V gene, CDR1 is DFQATT and CDR2 is SNEGSKA (reference sequence). The CDR3 sequence is 15 residues long. The V gene lost 0 bases and the J gene lost 5 bases, with 13 bases spanning the gap. Here the CDR3 DNA reads TGCAGTGCTAGAGATCCCGGACAGCAAAATGAAAAACTGTTTTTT. This translates into CSARDPGQQNEKLFF.

The J gene is TRBJ2-7, the V gene TRBV4-2; TRBD1 matches at 10 bases. The CDR3 is 16 residues long. V gave up 4 bases and J gave up 0 bases; unmatched junction bases: 6. CDR1 and CDR2 from the germline V gene are LGHNA and YNFKEQ. In DNA form, the CDR3 reads TGTGCCAGCAGCCGGTGGACAGGGGGTGTCTCCTACGAGCAGTACTTC. Its protein is CASSRWTGGVSYEQYF.